In this sample, the clone carrying this TCR beta chain turned up many times. The antigen is unknown. V lost 7 bases, J lost 1 base, and 11 bases lay in between. Germline V gene sequence: CDR1 SGDLS, CDR2 YYNGEE. The CDR3 has 14 amino acids. The source of the sample is a study of neurological immune-mediated disorders. Study findings and constraints: Phylogenetic grouping assigned the repertoires of 18 of 34 multiple sclerosis patients to a single cluster of related CDR3 sequences. This cluster may be a repertoire-level signature. No CDR3 amino acid sequences recurred among expanded clones across subjects, suggesting private repertoires in all groups.

The unsorted libraries were prepared from 2 million PBMCs (stored at -80 C). Via MiXCR, TCRdb re-called the 5' RACE reads, giving one row per CDR3 protein. The sample gives some 60,000 distinct CDR3 sequences, around 3.5% of which show up once; approximately 3.1% is in the top ten. This TCR came from a woman in her 30s with multiple sclerosis. Material for sequencing was PBMCs. This chain joins TRBV9 and TRBJ2-2; TRBD1 is a possible D gene (6 bases). Here the CDR3 DNA reads TGTGCCAGCTCCCGACAGGTGAACACCGGGGAGCTGTTTTTT. This codes for CASSRQVNTGELFF. The full variable domain, rest sourced from reference TRBV9 and TRBJ2-2, is DSGVTQTPKHLITATGQRVTLRCSPRSGDLSVYWYQQSLDQGLQFLIQYYNGEERAKGNILERFSAQQFPDLHSELNLSSLELGDSALYFCASSRQVNTGELFFGEGSRLTVL.